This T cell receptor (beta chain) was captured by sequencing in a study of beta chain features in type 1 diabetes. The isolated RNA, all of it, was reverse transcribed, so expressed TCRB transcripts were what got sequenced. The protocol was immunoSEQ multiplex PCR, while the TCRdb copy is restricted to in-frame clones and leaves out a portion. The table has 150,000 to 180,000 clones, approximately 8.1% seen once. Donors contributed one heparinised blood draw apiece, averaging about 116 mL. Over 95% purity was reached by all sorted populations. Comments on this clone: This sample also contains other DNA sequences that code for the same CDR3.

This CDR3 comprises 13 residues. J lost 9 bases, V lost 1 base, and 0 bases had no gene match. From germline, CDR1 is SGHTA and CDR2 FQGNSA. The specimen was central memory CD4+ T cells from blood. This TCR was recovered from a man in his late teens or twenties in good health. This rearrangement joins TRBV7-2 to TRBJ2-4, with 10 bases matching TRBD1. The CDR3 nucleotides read TGTGCCAGCAGCTTAGGGACAGGGGGCATTCAGTACTTC. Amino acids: CASSLGTGGIQYF.